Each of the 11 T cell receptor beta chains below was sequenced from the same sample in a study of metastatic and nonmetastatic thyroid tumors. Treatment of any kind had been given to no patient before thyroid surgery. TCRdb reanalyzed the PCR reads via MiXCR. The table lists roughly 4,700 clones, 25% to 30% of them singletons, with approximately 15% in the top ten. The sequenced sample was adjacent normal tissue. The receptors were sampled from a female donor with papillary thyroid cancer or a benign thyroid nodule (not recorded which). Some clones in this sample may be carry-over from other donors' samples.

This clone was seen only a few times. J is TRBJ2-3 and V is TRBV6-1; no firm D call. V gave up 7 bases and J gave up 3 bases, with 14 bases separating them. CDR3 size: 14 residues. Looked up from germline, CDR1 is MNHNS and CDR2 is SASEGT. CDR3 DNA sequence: TGTGCCAGCAATACCCTAGGGTTGACAGATACGCAGTATTTT. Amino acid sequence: CASNTLGLTDTQYF.

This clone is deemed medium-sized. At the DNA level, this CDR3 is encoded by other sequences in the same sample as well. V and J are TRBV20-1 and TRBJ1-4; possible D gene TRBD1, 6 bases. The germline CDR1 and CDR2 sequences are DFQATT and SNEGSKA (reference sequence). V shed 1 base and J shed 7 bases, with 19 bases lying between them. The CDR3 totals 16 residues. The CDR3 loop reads CSARGAPRGRGEKLFF. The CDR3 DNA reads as TGCAGTGCTAGAGGAGCCCCAAGGGGGAGAGGTGAAAAACTGTTTTTT.

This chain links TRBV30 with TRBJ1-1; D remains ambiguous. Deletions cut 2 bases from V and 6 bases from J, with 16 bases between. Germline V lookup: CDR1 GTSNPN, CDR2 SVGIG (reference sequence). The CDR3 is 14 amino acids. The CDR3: CAWSHNTSAAEAFF. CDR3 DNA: TGTGCCTGGAGTCACAACACCAGTGCGGCTGAAGCTTTCTTT.

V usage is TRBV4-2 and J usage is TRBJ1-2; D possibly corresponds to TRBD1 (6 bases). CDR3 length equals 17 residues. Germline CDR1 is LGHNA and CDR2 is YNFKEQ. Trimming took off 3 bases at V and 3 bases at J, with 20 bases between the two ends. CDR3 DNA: TGTGCCAGCAGCCACTTGGGAGAACAGGGTGGAGACTATGGCTACACCTTC. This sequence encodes CASSHLGEQGGDYGYTF.

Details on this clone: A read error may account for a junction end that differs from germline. CDR3 nucleotide sequence: TGTGCCAGTAGTCACACGGTAACCCGAATCGGGGGCTGCACCTTC. Translated: CASSHTVTRIGGCTF. The genes are TRBV19 and TRBJ1-2, with D perhaps TRBD1 (6 bases). Germline CDR1 reads LNHDA; CDR2 reads SQIVND (reference sequence). The CDR3 spans 15 residues. The variable domain in full, with the rest retrieved from reference TRBV19 and TRBJ1-2, is DGGITQSPKYLFRKEGQNVTLSCEQNLNHDAMYWYRQDPGQGLRLIYYSQIVNDFQKGDIAEGYSVSREKKESFPLTVTSAQKNPTAFYLCASSHTVTRIGGCTFGSGTRLTVV.

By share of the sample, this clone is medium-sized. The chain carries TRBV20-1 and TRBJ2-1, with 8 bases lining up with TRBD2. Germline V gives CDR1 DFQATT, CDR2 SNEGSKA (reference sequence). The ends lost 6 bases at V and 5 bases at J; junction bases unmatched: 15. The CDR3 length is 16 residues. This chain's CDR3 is CSAIKPSGRRDNEQFF. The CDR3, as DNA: TGCAGTGCGATCAAGCCCAGCGGGAGAAGGGACAATGAGCAGTTCTTC.

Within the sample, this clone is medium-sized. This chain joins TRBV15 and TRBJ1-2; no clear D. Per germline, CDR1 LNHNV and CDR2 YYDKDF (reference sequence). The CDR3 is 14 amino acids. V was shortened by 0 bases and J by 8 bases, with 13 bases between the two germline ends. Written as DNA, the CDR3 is TGTGCCACCAGCAGAGAAGTTGGTGTGGGGGGCTACACCTTC. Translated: CATSREVGVGGYTF.

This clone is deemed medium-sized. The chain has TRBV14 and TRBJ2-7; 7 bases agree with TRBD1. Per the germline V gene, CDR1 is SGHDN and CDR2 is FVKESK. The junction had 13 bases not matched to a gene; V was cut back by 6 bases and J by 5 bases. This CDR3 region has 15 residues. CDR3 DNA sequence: TGTGCCAGCAGTTCCGACAGGGAGTGGTTTGACGAGCAGTACTTC. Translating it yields CASSSDREWFDEQYF.

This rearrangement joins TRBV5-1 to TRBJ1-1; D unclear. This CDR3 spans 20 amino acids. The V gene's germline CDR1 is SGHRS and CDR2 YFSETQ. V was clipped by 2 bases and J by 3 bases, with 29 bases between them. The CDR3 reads CASSLFPVGRACGVDTEAFF. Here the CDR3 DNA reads TGCGCCAGCAGCTTATTTCCCGTGGGGAGGGCGTGCGGTGTCGACACTGAAGCTTTCTTT.

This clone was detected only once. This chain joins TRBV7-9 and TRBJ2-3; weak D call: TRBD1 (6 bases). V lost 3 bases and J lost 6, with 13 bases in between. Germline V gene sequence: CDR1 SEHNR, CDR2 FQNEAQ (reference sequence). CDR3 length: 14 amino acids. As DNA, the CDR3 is TGTGCCAGCAGCTTGCCGGACAGAACCGATACGCAGTATTTT. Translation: CASSLPDRTDTQYF.

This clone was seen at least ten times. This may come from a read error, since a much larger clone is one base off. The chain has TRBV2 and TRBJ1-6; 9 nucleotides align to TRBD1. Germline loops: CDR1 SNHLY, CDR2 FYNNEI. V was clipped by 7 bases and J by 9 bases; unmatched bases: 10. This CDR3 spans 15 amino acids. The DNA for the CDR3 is TGTGCCAGCAAGACACAGGGGGCGAGAGTTTCACCCCTCCACTTT. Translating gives CASKTQGARVSPLHF.